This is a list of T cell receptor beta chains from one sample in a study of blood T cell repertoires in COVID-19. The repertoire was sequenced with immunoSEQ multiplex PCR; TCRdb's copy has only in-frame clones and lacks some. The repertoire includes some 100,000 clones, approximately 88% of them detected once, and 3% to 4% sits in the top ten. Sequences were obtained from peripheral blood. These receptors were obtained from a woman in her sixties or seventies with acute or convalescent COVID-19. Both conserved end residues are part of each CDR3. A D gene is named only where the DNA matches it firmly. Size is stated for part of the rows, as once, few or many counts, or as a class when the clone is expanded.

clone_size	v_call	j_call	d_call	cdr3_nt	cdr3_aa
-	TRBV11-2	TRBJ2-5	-	TGTGCCAGCAGCCGCCAAGAGACCCAGTACTTC	CASSRQETQYF
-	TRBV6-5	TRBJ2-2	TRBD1	TGTGCCAGCAGTCCGGACAGGGGAGACACCGGGGAGCTGTTTTTT	CASSPDRGDTGELFF
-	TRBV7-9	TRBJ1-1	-	TGTGCCAGCAGCTTAGAACAGGGGAACACTGAAGCTTTCTTT	CASSLEQGNTEAFF
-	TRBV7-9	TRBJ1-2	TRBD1	TGTGCCAGCAGCCGCCGGGACAGTGGAGCTAACTATGGCTACACCTTC	CASSRRDSGANYGYTF
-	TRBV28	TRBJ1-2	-	TGTGCCAGCAGTTTAATCGGTGCCGCGGACTATGGCTACACCTTC	CASSLIGAADYGYTF
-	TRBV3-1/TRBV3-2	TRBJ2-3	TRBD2	TGTGCCAGCAGCCAAATAACTAGCGGGGGGACCCGAGATACGCAGTATTTT	CASSQITSGGTRDTQYF
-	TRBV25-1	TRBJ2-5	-	TGTGCCAGCAGTGAACCCAGGAAGACCCAGTACTTC	CASSEPRKTQYF
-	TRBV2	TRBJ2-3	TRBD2	TGTGCCAGCAGTGAAACTCGTAGCGGGAGTTCAGATACGCAGTATTTT	CASSETRSGSSDTQYF
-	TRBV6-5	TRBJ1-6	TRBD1	TGTGCCAGCAGTTACTCGACAGGGTTTTATAATTCACCCCTCCACTTT	CASSYSTGFYNSPLHF
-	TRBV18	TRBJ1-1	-	TGTGCCAGCTCACCTGCCGGGACTGGGACTGAAGCTTTCTTT	CASSPAGTGTEAFF
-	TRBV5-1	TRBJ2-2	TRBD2	TGCGCCAGCAGCTTTGGGCGCGGGGGGGCCGGGGACACCGGGGAGCTGTTTTTT	CASSFGRGGAGDTGELFF
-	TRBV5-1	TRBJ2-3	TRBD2	TGCGCCAGCAGCTTGGATTTAGCGGGGTTATCAAATACGCAGTATTTT	CASSLDLAGLSNTQYF
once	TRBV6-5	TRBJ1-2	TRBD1	TGTGCCAGCAGTTTGACAGGGTTTGCCTATGGCTACACCTTC	CASSLTGFAYGYTF
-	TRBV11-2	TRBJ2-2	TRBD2	TGTGCCAGCAGCCCGCTAGCGGGATTCACCGGGGAGCTGTTTTTT	CASSPLAGFTGELFF
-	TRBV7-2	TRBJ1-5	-	TGTGCCAGCAGCTCGGATATAGGGGCCAATCAGCCCCAGCATTTT	CASSSDIGANQPQHF
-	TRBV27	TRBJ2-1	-	TGTGCCAGCAGTCCTAGGACAGCTTCCTCCTACAATGAGCAGTTCTTC	CASSPRTASSYNEQFF
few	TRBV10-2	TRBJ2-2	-	TGCGCCAGCAGTCCCGATTATGCGACCGGGGAGCTGTTTTTT	CASSPDYATGELFF
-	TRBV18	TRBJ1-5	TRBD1	TGTGCCAGCTCGACAGGGACCGTCTATAGCAATCAGCCCCAGCATTTT	CASSTGTVYSNQPQHF
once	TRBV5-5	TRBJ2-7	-	TGTGCCAGCAGCGCTACAGGTACCTCCTACGAGCAGTACTTC	CASSATGTSYEQYF
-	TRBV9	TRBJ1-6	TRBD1	TGTGCCAGCAGCGCCGGACAGGGGGAAAATTCACCCCTCCACTTT	CASSAGQGENSPLHF
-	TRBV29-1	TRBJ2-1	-	TGCAGCGTTGAAGGTCTAGACAGCCACAATGAGCAGTTCTTC	CSVEGLDSHNEQFF
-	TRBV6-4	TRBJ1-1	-	TGTGCCAGCAGTGTTCAGGGTGGGACTGAAGCTTTCTTT	CASSVQGGTEAFF
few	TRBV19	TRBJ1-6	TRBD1	TGTGCCAGTAGGACTGGGACAGATAATTCACCCCTCCACTTT	CASRTGTDNSPLHF
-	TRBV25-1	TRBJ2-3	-	TGTGCCAGCAGTCAAAGAACAGGCAGCACAGATACGCAGTATTTT	CASSQRTGSTDTQYF
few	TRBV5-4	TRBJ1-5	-	TGTGCCAGCAGCCGAGAAGCGGCCCAGCATTTT	CASSREAAQHF
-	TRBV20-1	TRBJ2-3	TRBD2	TGCAGTGCTAGTTCCAGCGGGGTGGCAGATACGCAGTATTTT	CSASSSGVADTQYF
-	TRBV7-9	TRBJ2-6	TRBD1	TGTGCCAGCAGCTTACGGGACAGGGGATCCTCTGGGGCCAACGTCCTGACTTTC	CASSLRDRGSSGANVLTF
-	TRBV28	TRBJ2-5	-	TGTGCCAGCAGTGAAGGTTCCGAGGGAGAGACCCAGTACTTC	CASSEGSEGETQYF
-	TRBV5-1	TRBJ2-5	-	TGCGCCAGCAGCGGACAGCAAACCCAAGAGACCCAGTACTTC	CASSGQQTQETQYF
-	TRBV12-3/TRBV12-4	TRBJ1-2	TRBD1	TGTGCCAGCAGTTTGCAGGGGGTTGGCGGCTACACCTTC	CASSLQGVGGYTF
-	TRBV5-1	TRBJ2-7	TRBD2	TGCGCCAGCAGCTTGGGGGTTGACGCGGGAGGCTCCTACGAGCAGTACTTC	CASSLGVDAGGSYEQYF
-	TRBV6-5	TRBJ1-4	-	TGTGCCAGCGCGGGATATAACGAAAAACTGTTTTTT	CASAGYNEKLFF
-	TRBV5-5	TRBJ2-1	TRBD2	TGTGCCAGCAGCTTGAGTCTAGCGGACAATGAGCAGTTCTTC	CASSLSLADNEQFF
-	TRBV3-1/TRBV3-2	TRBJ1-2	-	TGTGCCAGCAGCCAAGCCCACGGCGGTCGCTATGGCTACACCTTC	CASSQAHGGRYGYTF
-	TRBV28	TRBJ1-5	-	TGTGCCAGCACCATATCCTACAGTTTTTACAATCAGCCCCAGCATTTT	CASTISYSFYNQPQHF
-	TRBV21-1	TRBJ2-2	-	TGTGCCAGCAGCAATCGGGTGGAGGGACCCACCGGGGAGCTGTTTTTT	CASSNRVEGPTGELFF
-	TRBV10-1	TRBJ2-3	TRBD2	TGCGCCAGCAGTGAGAGGACTAGCGGCACAGATACGCAGTATTTT	CASSERTSGTDTQYF
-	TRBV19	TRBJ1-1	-	TGTGCCAGTGCGGCCCAGGGGCGAATGAACACTGAAGCTTTCTTT	CASAAQGRMNTEAFF
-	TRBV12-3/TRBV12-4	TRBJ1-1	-	TGTGCCAGCAGTCCCCGTTTCTTT	CASSPRFF
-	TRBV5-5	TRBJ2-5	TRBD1	TGTGCCAGCAGCTTGGCCCCCAGGGGGCGACAAGAGACCCAGTACTTC	CASSLAPRGRQETQYF
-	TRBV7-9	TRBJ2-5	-	TGTGCCAGCAGCTTAGGCGGACAAGTGAGGACCCAGTACTTC	CASSLGGQVRTQYF
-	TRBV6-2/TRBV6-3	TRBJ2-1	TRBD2	TGTGCCAGCAGCAGTACTAGCGGGGGCTCCTACAATGAGCAGTTCTTC	CASSSTSGGSYNEQFF
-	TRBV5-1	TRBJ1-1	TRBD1	TGCGCCAGCAGCTCGAACAGGGGGCTTGGCACTGAAGCTTTCTTT	CASSSNRGLGTEAFF
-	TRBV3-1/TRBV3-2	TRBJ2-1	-	TGTGCCAGCAGTATTGGACTACGCGAGCAGTTCTTC	CASSIGLREQFF
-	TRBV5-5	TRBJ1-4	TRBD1	TGTGCCAGCAGCTTTGGGGACAGGGGGCGGTGGAATGAAAAACTGTTTTTT	CASSFGDRGRWNEKLFF
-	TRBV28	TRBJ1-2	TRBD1	TGTGCCAGCAGTTCAGGGACAGGGGGAGACTATGGCTACACCTTC	CASSSGTGGDYGYTF
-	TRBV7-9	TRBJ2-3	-	TGTGCCAGCAGCTCCCCCCCGAGGGTCTTCACAGATACGCAGTATTTT	CASSSPPRVFTDTQYF
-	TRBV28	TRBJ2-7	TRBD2	TGTGCCAGCAGGAGTAGCGGGAGGGACGAGCAGTACTTC	CASRSSGRDEQYF
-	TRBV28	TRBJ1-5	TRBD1	TGTGCCAGCAGGCAGGGGGGCAATCAGCCCCAGCATTTT	CASRQGGNQPQHF
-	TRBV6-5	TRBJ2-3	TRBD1	TGTGCCAGCAGCCGGGACAGGGGAGCAGATACGCAGTATTTT	CASSRDRGADTQYF
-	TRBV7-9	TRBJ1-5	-	TGTGCCAGCAGCCAAACAGGGCCAAATCAGCCCCAGCATTTT	CASSQTGPNQPQHF
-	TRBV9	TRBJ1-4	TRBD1	TGTGCCAGCAGCGTAGCCCAGGGGGCCCTTAATGAAAAACTGTTTTTT	CASSVAQGALNEKLFF
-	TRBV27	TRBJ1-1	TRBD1	TGTGCCAGTAAGAATCAGGGGGCTCACACTGAAGCTTTCTTT	CASKNQGAHTEAFF